A selection of T cell receptor beta chains follows, all from one sample in a study of shared clonotypes between healthy human individuals. Sequencing was performed with immunoSEQ multiplex PCR; in TCRdb, only in-frame clones are kept and a portion is missing. The table has hundreds of thousands of clones, roughly three quarters seen once. The specimen was PBMCs. The receptors originated from a woman aged 40 to 55 in good health. Some clones in this sample may be carry-over from other donors' samples. The conserved cysteine and the conserved F or W are not part of the CDR3 here.

J	V	length	CDR3
TRBJ2-1	TRBV28	10	ASSLVNNEQF
TRBJ1-2	TRBV6-5	13	ASSLITGAEYGYT
TRBJ2-5	TRBV4-1	11	ASSQGSRETQY
TRBJ2-4	TRBV7-9	12	ASSSDRGGDIQY
TRBJ2-1	TRBV28	11	ASSAPYSNEQF
TRBJ1-3	TRBV6-1	13	ASSEFLSSGNTIY
TRBJ2-2	TRBV5-1	14	ASSSQGARNTGELF
TRBJ1-2	TRBV21-1	14	ASSISPGVHDYGYT
TRBJ2-5	TRBV11-3	11	ASARQAQETQY
TRBJ1-1	TRBV2	10	ASRYSHTEAF
TRBJ2-3	TRBV28	13	ASGSLARPTDTQY
TRBJ1-1	TRBV29-1	12	SVVLTRGGIEAF
TRBJ2-7	TRBV19	13	ASSIFTGKGGEQY
TRBJ2-4	TRBV10-3	13	AISDQWGAENIQY
TRBJ2-6	TRBV7-3	13	ASSNGASGANVLT
TRBJ2-7	TRBV1	17	TSSHLGLAGRGSSYEQY
TRBJ2-5	TRBV29-1	12	SVGPTGHPETQY
TRBJ2-7	TRBV5-4	14	ASSLPGGRNRDEQY
TRBJ2-5	TRBV9	13	ASSPGLAGTETQY
TRBJ1-3	TRBV4-3	13	ASSQQWGLGNTIY
TRBJ2-1	TRBV15	14	ATSRDLLAGVNEQF
TRBJ2-5	TRBV30	9	AWGPQETQY
TRBJ2-1	TRBV5-1	14	ASSFGFESSYNEQF
TRBJ1-2	TRBV10-3	13	AAGTGNLANYGYT
TRBJ2-1	TRBV11-2	13	ASSFRLVEHNEQF
TRBJ2-7	TRBV28	11	ASSLRLAGEQY
TRBJ2-1	TRBV2	13	ASSGGPSSYNEQF
TRBJ2-1	TRBV6-4	13	ASSSSATRGNEQF
TRBJ1-1	TRBV27	13	ASSAGGVGITEAF
TRBJ2-5	TRBV29-1	11	SVGREVEETQY
TRBJ1-1	TRBV18	12	ASSSGQGTTEAF
TRBJ2-2	TRBV30	11	AWRGWGTGELF
TRBJ2-1	TRBV5-1	14	ASSLVTSGGGNEQF
TRBJ1-1	TRBV10-3	11	AIRAGWGTEAF
TRBJ2-5	TRBV29-1	11	SVDEGAGETQY
TRBJ1-3	TRBV7-2	13	ASSPETFSGNTIY
TRBJ2-3	TRBV7-3	11	ASSLLGLDTQY
TRBJ2-1	TRBV27	15	ASSPLGSTSSYNEQF
TRBJ2-5	TRBV4-3	14	ASSPHRGQGSETQY
TRBJ2-1	TRBV9	14	ASSEPRDSSYNEQF
TRBJ2-1	TRBV6-6	12	ASRTSGADNEQF
TRBJ1-1	TRBV5-1	10	ASSLEGTEAF
TRBJ2-7	TRBV27	12	ASSFARGTYEQY
TRBJ2-3	TRBV12-5	15	ASGLDPPAGATDTQY
TRBJ2-7	TRBV28	12	ASTPSGAGYEQY
TRBJ2-3	TRBV7-2	13	ASQLGGGYPDTQY
TRBJ1-3	TRBV19	13	ASSRTGLNRNTIY
TRBJ2-5	TRBV28	8	ASGRETQY
TRBJ2-7	TRBV5-6	13	ASSLDSFGVYEQY
TRBJ2-2	TRBV7-6	12	ASSSRGLIGELF